This T cell receptor beta chain was sequenced in a study of immune evolution from preneoplasia to lung adenocarcinoma. TCRdb's table, derived via immunoSEQ multiplex PCR, lists solely in-frame clones and lacks some. This repertoire shows around 9,300 clones, approximately 79% found once; its top ten account for around 12%. Sequencing input: FFPE lung adenocarcinoma in situ tissue. The sequence came from a person aged 80 or older with lung adenocarcinoma.

The CDR3 nucleotides read TGTGCCAGTAGTATAAACGGACAGGGCGCTGGCTACACCTTC. It encodes CASSINGQGAGYTF. The J gene is TRBJ1-2, the V gene TRBV19; TRBD1 matches at 8 bases. This CDR3 region has 14 residues. Germline-derived CDR1 and CDR2 are LNHDA and SQIVND (reference sequence). The V gene end was trimmed by 2 bases and the J gene end by 7 bases; junction bases not matched to a gene: 6.